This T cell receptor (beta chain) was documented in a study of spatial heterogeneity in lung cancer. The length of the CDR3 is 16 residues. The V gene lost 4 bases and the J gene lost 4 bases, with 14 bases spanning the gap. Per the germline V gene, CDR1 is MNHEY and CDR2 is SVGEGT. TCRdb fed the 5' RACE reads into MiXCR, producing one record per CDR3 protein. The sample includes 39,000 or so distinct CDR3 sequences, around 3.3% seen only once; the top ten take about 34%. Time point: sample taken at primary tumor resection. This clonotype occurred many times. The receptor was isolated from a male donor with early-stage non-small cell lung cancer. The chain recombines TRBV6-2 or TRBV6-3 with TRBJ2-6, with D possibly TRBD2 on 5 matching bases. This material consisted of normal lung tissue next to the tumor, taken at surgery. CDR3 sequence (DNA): TGTGCCAGCAGTTTGAGGGCCCCCCACGGGGCCAACGTCCTGACTTTC. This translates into CASSLRAPHGANVLTF.